This T cell receptor beta chain was profiled in a study of shared clonotypes between healthy human individuals (dated by TCRdb to 2018 to 2021). For context, the study as a whole: The cohort included a few men and two women between 18 and 49 years of age. The study deeply sequenced blood TCR repertoires of about 5 healthy adults to estimate repertoire size and the extent of clonotype sharing between individuals. Libraries were prepared and TCR repertoires were sequenced by different laboratories using diverse techniques, in order to increase sequencing depth and limit assay-specific biases. Per donor, three plates each were used for CD4 naive and CD4 memory, two for CD8 naive, and one for CD8 memory. Each donor's leukapheresis produced roughly between roughly 0.85 and 9.5 billion PBMCs. Broader findings and caveats from the paper: Incomplete sequencing was indicated by rarefaction of sorted-subset datasets, despite the large sequencing depth. Only blood was sampled, and tissue TCR repertoires likely differ from those in blood. Because the study included only a small number of donors, the genetic and exposure-history diversity represented was limited. Clonotypes shared by all four sorted-subset donors showed higher generation probabilities than non-shared clonotypes. Sharing across several donors was observed for about 5% of naive CD4, about 4% of naive CD8, 2.3% of memory CD4, and over 0.3% of memory CD8 clonotypes. Larger estimated clonotype richness was generally found for naive subsets than for memory subsets. Pairwise subsampling led to the expectation that sequencing depth would affect the degree of clonotype sharing among donors.

This clone was seen only once. What this receptor recognizes is not known. No base qualities exist here, and no much larger clone lies one base off it. For the CD8 naive samples, CD45RO-negative cells were positively selected for CCR7, yielding a CD45RA+CCR7+ population from which TemRA cells were excluded. Healthy HIV-negative adults with no recently reported acute infections or vaccinations were included as donors. Every donor was a Caucasian adult residing in Nashville, Tennessee, USA. Blood was obtained by leukapheresis, after which PBMCs were separated by Ficoll-Histopaque density gradient centrifugation and cryopreserved in liquid nitrogen vapor phase. Analytical flow cytometry was used to check the purity and quantity of each magnetically sorted T cell population. Genomic DNA was isolated from every sorted fraction and measured by UV absorbance on a Nanodrop 2000c. Including the terminal cysteine and phenylalanine, the CDR3 comprises 16 residues. Only the CDR3 DNA stays, 48 bases, in frame from base 1. Reading the germline V gene gives CDR1 MDHEN and CDR2 SYDVKM. Trimming accounts for 5 bases at V and 2 bases at J, while the number of junction bases matched to no gene is 10.

Using the deep immunoSEQ assay, multiplex PCR amplified TCR CDR3 regions from genomic DNA. Extracted genomic DNA from each cell subset was spread evenly across all wells of several immunoSEQ 96-well plates, with each plate serving as a replicate. For sorted subsets, around 0.2 ug genomic DNA, equal to about 30,000 T cell genomes, was loaded into each replicate PCR. Purified libraries were quantified with a Qubit 3.0 fluorometer, sized on a Bioanalyzer 2100, and re-quantified with the KAPA Library Quantification kit. A separate single-read 150-cycle Illumina NextSeq 550 flow cell was used to sequence each immunoSEQ 96-well plate. The authors' analysis ran thus. Because the immunoSEQ output held only junctional sequences and lacked quality scores, the filtering could not match the filtering applied to full-length reads. Sequences were annotated with PyIR, a Python wrapper for IgBLAST v1.9, and V/J genes and CDR3 were assigned using IMGT germline references. Reads were filtered out if the reads had weak V/J assignments (E-value above 1e-6), no CDR3, stop codons, out-of-frame junctions, or ambiguous translated residues. V3J clonotypes were defined by identical inferred V gene, J gene, and CDR3 amino acid sequence. To compute the percentage overlap between repertoires, the number of shared unique clonotypes was divided by the size of the smaller repertoire. RTK rarefaction, the Chao1 estimator, and Recon v2.1 estimates of unobserved clonotypes were used to assess repertoire richness. Generation probabilities were computed with OLGA for all TCRbeta clonotypes obtained by the gDNA method from several donors. TCRdb mirrors the immuneACCESS table, restricted to in-frame sequences. Some clones are absent from its copies; in checked studies, under half trace to an unresolved V gene, and the reason for the others is unknown. That table supplies the V and J calls and clone size; D and trimming were determined from the DNA. In this sample the table shows some 2.1 million clones, 93% of which occur a single time. The biggest ten clones account for around 1.8% of the sample.

The material sequenced was naive CD8+ T cells from PBMCs. Read against the paper, the sample's cell subset or site label means: CD45RA+CCR7+. The chain is assembled from TRBV28 and TRBJ2-7; 9 of the junction bases match TRBD1. This sequence originates from a man between 18 and 29 years old in good health. Some clones in this sample may be carry-over from other donors' samples. The CDR3 protein sequence reads: CASSPYRGLDTYEQYF. The DNA sequence is TGTGCCAGCAGTCCATACAGGGGGCTTGATACCTACGAGCAGTACTTC.